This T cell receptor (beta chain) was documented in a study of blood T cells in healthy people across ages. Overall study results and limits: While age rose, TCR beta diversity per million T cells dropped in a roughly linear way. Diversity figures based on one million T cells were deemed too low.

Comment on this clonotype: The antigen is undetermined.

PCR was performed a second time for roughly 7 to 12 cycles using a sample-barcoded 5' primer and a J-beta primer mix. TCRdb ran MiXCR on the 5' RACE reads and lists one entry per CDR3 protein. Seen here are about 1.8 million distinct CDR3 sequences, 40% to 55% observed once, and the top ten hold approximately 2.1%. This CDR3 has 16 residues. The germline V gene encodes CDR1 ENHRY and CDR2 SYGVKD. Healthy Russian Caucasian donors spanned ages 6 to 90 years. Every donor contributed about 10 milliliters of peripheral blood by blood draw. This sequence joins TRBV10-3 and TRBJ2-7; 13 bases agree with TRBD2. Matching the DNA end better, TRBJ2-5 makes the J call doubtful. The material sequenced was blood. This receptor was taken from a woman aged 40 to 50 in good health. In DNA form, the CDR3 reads TGTGCCATCAGTGATCGTGGACTAGCGGGGGTGGAGACCCAGTACTTC. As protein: CAISDRGLAGVETQYF.